This T cell receptor (beta chain) was identified during a study of shared clonotypes between healthy human individuals. Notes on the study in general: Researchers sampled blood only, noting tissue repertoires likely differ. When naive CD4 clonotypes were compared across a few donors, around 4.6% were shared. Clonotype sharing among donors was thought likely to change with sequencing depth.

Trimming left V 2 bases short and J 0 bases short, with 6 bases between. The CDR3 covers 14 residues. In germline, CDR1 is SGHNT, CDR2 YENEEA. Sequenced by immunoSEQ multiplex PCR; TCRdb stores in-frame clones only, minus some. The sample holds roughly 2.4 million clones; approximately 95% are singletons and the top ten take around 0.13%. Concerning this clone itself: Its antigen is unknown. Within the sample, other DNA sequences also encode this same CDR3.

The material sequenced was naive CD4+ T cells sorted from blood. Noted subset: CD45RA+ positively selected. The chain combines TRBV11-3 with TRBJ2-3, with D perhaps matching TRBD1 (5 bases). This clonotype was obtained from a man between 18 and 35 years old in good health. In DNA, the CDR3 is TGTGCCAGCAGCTTACAGGGTAGCACAGATACGCAGTATTTT. Its translation is CASSLQGSTDTQYF. The entire variable domain, with the rest obtained from reference TRBV11-3 and TRBJ2-3, is as follows: EAGVVQSPRYKIIEKKQPVAFWCNPISGHNTLYWYLQNLGQGPELLIRYENEEAVDDSQLPKDRFSAERLKGVDSTLKIQPAELGDSAVYLCASSLQGSTDTQYFGPGTRLTVL.